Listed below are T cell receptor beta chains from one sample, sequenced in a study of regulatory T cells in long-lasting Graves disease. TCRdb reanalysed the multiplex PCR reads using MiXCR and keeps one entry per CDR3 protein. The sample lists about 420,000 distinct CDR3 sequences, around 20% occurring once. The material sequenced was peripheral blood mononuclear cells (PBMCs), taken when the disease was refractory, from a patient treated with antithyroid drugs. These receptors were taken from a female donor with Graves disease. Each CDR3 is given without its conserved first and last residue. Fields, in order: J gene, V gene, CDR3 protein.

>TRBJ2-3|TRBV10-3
AISTGSEDTQY
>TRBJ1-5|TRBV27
ASSPRARPNQPQH
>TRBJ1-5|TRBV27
ASSPSGTAQPQH
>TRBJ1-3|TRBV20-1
SLFGGNTIY
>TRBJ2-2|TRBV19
ASSKLAGAGTGELF
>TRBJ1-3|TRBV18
ASSPPVSGNTIY
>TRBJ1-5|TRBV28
ASSQFDDNEEPQH
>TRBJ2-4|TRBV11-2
ASSLERTSAGIQY
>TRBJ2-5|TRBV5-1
ASSPGTQETQY
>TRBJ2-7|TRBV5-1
ASSRGSPYEQY
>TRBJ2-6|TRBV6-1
ASSSQGFSGANVLT
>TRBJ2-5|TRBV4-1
ASGQQGVGETQY
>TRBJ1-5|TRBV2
ASSESRGRYGQPQH
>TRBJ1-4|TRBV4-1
ASSQDGQGYEKLF
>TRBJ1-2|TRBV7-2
ASSFTGTYGYT
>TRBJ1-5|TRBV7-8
ASSQNRDQPQH
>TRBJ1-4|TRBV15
ATSRDRGPEKLF
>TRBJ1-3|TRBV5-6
ASSQGANSGNTIY
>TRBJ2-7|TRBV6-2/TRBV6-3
ASSEGRASSYEQY
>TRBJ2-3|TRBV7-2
ASSLWGLAGVGTDTQY
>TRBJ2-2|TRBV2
ASSPDGTGELF
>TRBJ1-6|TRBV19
ASSRRADNSPLH
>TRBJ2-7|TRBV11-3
ASSSGQGNSYEQY
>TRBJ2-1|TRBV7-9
ASSYKGYGNEQF
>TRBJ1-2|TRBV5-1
ASSLGGYGYGYT
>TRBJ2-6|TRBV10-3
AIRPYGGQIRSGANVLT
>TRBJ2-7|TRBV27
ASSLLGGLGEQY
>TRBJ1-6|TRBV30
AWNRGDSPLH
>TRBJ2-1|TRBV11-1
ASKAGTSPYNEQF
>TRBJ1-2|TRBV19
ASSEKQGIDGYT
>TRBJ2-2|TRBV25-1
ASRGTGLGNTGELF
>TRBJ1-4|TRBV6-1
ASRGRTGVPNEKLF
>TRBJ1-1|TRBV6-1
ASSEDVNTEAF
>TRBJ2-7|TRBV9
ASSVGTGLYEQY
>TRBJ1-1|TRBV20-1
SAPNLGRTEAF
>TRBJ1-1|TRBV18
ASSDDRGKNTEAF
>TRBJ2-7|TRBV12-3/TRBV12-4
ASSQTQGALGAGQY
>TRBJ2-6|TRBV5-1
ATRQGGTGANVLT
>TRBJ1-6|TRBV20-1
SARDRRQGALPLH
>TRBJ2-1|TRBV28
ASSFGGGGNEQF
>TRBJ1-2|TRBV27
ASSEVPMVAHGYT
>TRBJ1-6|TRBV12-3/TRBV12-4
ASSSNRGNSPLH
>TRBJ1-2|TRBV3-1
ASSQDKNYGYT
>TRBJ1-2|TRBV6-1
ASRTLGRGGYT
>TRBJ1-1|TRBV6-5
ASSYGDVWTEAF
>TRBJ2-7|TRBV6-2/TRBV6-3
ASRLEEIYEQY
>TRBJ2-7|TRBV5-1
ASSLEGTGLLTYEQY
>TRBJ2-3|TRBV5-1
ASSWRGQSTDTQY
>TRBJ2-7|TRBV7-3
ASSWDGGYEQY
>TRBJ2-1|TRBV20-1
SARDAKREGAYNEQF
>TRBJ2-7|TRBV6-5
ASSYASGRLGYEQY
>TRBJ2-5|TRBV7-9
ASRRTGGETQY
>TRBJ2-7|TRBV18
ASSPETGSVEQY
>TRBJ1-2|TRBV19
ASKPGQGNYGYT
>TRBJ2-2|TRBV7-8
ASSLRQASGELF
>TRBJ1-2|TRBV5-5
ASSLGRTPYGYT
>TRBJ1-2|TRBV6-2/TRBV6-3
AGSYSRGQGGSYGYT
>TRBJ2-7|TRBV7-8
ASSLGLGNIYEQY
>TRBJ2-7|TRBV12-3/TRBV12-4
ASRPTSGGDEQY